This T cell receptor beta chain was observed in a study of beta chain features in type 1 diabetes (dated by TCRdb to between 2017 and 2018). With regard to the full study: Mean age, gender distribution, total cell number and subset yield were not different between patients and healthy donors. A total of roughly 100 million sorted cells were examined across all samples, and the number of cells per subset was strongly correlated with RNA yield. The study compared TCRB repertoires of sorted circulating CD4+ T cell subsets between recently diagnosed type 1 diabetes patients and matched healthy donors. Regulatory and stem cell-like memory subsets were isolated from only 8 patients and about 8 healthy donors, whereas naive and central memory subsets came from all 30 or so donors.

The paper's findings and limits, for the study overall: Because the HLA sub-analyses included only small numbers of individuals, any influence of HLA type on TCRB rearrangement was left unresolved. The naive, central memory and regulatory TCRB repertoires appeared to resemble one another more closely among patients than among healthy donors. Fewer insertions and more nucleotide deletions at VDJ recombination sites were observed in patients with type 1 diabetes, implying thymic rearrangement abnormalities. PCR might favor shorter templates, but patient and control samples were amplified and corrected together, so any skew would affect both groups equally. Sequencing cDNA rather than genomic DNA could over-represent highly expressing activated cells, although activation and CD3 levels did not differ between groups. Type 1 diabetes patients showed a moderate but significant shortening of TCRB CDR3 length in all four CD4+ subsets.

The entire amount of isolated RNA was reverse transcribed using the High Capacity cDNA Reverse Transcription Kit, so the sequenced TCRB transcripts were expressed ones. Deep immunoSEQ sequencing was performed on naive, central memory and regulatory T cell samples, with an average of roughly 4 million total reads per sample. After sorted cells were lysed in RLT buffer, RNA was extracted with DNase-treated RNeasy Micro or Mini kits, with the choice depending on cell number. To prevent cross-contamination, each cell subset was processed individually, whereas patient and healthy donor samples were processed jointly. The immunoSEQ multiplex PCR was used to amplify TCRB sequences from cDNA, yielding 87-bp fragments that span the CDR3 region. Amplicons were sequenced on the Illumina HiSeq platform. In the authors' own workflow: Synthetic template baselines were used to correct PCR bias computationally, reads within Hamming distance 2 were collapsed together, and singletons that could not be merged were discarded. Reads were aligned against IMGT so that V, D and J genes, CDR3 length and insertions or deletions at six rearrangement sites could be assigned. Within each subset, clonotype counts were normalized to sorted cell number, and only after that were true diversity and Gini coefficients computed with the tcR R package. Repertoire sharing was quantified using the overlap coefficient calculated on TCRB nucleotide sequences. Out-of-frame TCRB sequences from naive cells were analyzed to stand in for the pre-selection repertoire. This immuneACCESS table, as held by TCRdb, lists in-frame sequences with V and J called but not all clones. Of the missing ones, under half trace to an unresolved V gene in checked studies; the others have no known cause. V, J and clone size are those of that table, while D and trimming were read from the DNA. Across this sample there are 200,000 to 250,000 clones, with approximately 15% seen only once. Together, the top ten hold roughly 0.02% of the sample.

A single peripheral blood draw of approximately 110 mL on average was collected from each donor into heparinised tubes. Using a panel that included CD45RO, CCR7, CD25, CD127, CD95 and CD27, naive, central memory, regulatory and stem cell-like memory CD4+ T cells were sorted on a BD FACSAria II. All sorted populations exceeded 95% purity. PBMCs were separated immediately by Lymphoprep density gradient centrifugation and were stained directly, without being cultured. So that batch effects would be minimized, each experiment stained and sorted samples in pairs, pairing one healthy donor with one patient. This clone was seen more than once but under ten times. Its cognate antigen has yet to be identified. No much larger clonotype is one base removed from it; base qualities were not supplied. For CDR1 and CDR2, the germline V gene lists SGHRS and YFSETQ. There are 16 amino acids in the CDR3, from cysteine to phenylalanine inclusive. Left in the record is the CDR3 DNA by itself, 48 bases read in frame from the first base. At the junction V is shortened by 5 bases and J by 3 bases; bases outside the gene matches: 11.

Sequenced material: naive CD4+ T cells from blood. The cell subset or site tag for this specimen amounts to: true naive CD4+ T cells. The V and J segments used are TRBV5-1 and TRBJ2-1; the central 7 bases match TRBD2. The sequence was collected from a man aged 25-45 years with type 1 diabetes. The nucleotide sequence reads TGCGCCAGCAGGGGGGAGGGCCCCCTCTTCTACAATGAGCAGTTCTTC. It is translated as CASRGEGPLFYNEQFF.